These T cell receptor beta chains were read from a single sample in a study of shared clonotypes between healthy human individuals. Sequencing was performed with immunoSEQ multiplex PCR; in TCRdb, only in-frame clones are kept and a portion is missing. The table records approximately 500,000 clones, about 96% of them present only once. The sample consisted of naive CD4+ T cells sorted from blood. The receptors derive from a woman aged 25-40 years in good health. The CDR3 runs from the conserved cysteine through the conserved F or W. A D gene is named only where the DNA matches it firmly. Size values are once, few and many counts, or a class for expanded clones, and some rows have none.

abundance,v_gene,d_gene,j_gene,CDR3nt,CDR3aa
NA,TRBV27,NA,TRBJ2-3,TGTGCCAGCACCGATAGCGCAGATACGCAGTATTTT,CASTDSADTQYF
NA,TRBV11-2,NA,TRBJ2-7,TGTGCCAGCAGCTTACTGGACAGACCCTACGAGCAGTACTTC,CASSLLDRPYEQYF
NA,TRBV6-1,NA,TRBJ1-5,TGTGCCAGCAGTGGCGACGGGACGTACAATCAGCCCCAGCATTTT,CASSGDGTYNQPQHF
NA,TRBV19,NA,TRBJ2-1,TGTGCCAGTAGTACTACCCCCGGACAGCGTTCGCAGTTCTTC,CASSTTPGQRSQFF
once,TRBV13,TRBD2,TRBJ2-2,TGTGCCAGCACCATTATTCGGGAGGGACCCGGGGAGCTGTTTTTT,CASTIIREGPGELFF
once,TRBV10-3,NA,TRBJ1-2,TGTGCCATCACCCCTCGGGGGGACTATGGCTACACCTTC,CAITPRGDYGYTF
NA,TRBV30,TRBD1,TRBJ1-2,TGTGTCCTAACAGGGGGAGGCGATGGCTACACCTTC,CVLTGGGDGYTF
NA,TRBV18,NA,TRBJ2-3,TGTGCCAGCTCCCCTAAGTGGGGAGGCAACACAGATACGCAGTATTTT,CASSPKWGGNTDTQYF
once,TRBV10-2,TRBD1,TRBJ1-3,TGCGCCAGCAGGACCGGGACAGGGGGTTCTGGAAACACCATATATTTT,CASRTGTGGSGNTIYF
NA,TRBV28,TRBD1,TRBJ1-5,TGTGCCAGCAGTTTTGGGCAGGGGGGGAGACAGCCCCAGCATTTT,CASSFGQGGRQPQHF
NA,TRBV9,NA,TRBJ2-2,TGTGCCAGCATGCCAGGGAACACCGGGGAGCTGTTTTTT,CASMPGNTGELFF
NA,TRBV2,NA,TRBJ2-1,TGTGCCAACAGACCAGCTTCCTACAATGAGCAGTTCTTC,CANRPASYNEQFF
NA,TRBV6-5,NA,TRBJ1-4,TGTGCCAGCAGGAAACCCGGTGGGGCTAATGAAAAACTGTTTTTT,CASRKPGGANEKLFF
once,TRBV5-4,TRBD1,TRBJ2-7,TGTGCCAGCAGCTTATTCGGACAGGGGGCGCTCCACGAGCAGTACTTC,CASSLFGQGALHEQYF
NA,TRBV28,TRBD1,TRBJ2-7,TGTGCCAGCAGTAGCCCCGGGACAGGTCTTGTCCACGAGCAGTACTTC,CASSSPGTGLVHEQYF
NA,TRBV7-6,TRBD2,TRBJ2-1,TGTGCCAGCAACGCTGGGAGACTAGCGGGGGTCAGTTCCTACAATGAGCAGTTCTTC,CASNAGRLAGVSSYNEQFF
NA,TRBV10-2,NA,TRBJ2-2,TGCGCCAGCAGTGATCCCGAGACCAAGTGGGCCGGGGAGCTGTTTTTT,CASSDPETKWAGELFF